A single T cell receptor (beta chain) is shown here with its context. What it recognizes is unknown. Germline CDR1 and CDR2: MGHRA and YSYEKL. V lost 0 bases, J lost 7 bases, and 7 bases stayed unmatched. This CDR3 comprises 17 residues. The record originates from a study of cytomegalovirus exposure and HLA in healthy donors. Study conclusions and caveats: Specific recognition of CMV antigens was confirmed in vitro for a few chains (all CMV-associated). The authors enumerated around 150 TCR beta chains as linked to cytomegalovirus. HLA restriction was apparent for most CMV-associated TCR beta chains in a later analysis. It was only CMV serostatus that was available as immune exposure information.

Amplification used 60 Vbeta primers and 13 Jbeta primers. Libraries were prepared by immunoSEQ multiplex PCR; TCRdb keeps only in-frame clonotypes and omits some of them. This table has 130,000 to 150,000 clones, about 78% appearing once. Material: PBMCs. This clonotype was obtained from a man in his forties in good health and CMV-seropositive. This rearrangement joins TRBV4-1 to TRBJ2-1; 12 bases line up with TRBD2. CDR3 sequence reads: CASSQEPTSGGSNEQFF. The CDR3 DNA sequence: TGCGCCAGCAGCCAAGAACCTACTAGCGGGGGGTCGAATGAGCAGTTCTTC.